This entry is about one T cell receptor (beta chain). Its antigen is currently unknown. The sample originates from a study of cytomegalovirus exposure and HLA in healthy donors. Whole-study findings and limits: It has been reported that TCR beta sequences accurately predicted the HLA-A and HLA-B alleles of most subjects. TCR beta V- and J-gene trimming was later associated with a missense DCLRE1C variant. Exclusion as indistinguishable affected some V segments, including TRBV6-2 and TRBV6-3. The majority of TCR sequences were rare, yet some public TCRs appeared in many donors.

The ends were cut back, 0 bases at V and 6 bases at J, with 15 bases in the middle. CDR3 length: 16 residues. CDR1 SGHTA and CDR2 FQGTGA come from the germline V gene. Use of 60 Vbeta and 13 Jbeta primers characterized the PCR. Assay: immunoSEQ multiplex PCR; the TCRdb copy retains only in-frame clones and omits some. The sample carries roughly 300,000 clones, about nine tenths recorded once. The chain uses TRBV7-3 and TRBJ2-1; D perhaps matches TRBD2 (7 bases). The sample comprised PBMCs. The receptor's source is a man aged 35-49 years in good health and CMV-seropositive. CDR3 bases: TGTGCCAGCAGCTTAACGAGGGGGGGTTTGGGCAATGAGCAGTTCTTC. Translation: CASSLTRGGLGNEQFF.